This T cell receptor (beta chain) was sequenced in a study of CD8+CD57+ T cells in acquired aplastic anemia. Whole-study context: Sorted cells (CD4+ and CD8+) yielded DNA amounts that averaged approximately 3.2 ug. The average read count for CD4+ cells in healthy donors was some 9.9 million. The study, taken as a whole, reports: Overlapping CD8+ CDR3 repertoires of patients and controls contained some 27 shared sequences. No significant difference in CD8+ Simpson's diversity was found between patients and controls.

This CDR3 has 16 amino acids. Germline CDR1 KGHDR, CDR2 SFDVKD. The V segment lost 3 bases and the J segment 0 bases; nucleotides outside the gene matches: 4. This clonotype was detected many times. Its antigen is still unknown. Genomic DNA, serving as template, underwent TCR beta VDJ and CDR3 profiling. TCRdb re-called the reads through MiXCR, storing one row per CDR3 protein. The table records approximately 170,000 distinct CDR3 sequences, 50% to 55% of them present only once. Sequencing was performed on sorted CD4+, CD8+, or CD8+CD57+ T cells (not recorded which) from PBMCs. V and J are TRBV24-1 and TRBJ2-3; TRBD1 agrees at 8 bases. This TCR was sampled from a human donor in good health, serving as a control. The CDR3 sequence: CATSDRGQDSTDTQYF. For the CDR3, the DNA is TGTGCCACCAGTGATCGGGGACAGGACAGCACAGATACGCAGTATTTT.